This T cell receptor beta chain appears in the sequencing data of a study of blood T cell repertoires in COVID-19. The junction had 10 bases not matched to a gene; V was cut back by 6 bases and J by 0 bases. The CDR3 is 19 residues long. Per the germline V gene, CDR1 is LGHNT and CDR2 is FRNRAP. This table comes from immunoSEQ multiplex PCR, and its TCRdb copy is limited to in-frame clones, with some not included. Among approximately 31,000 clones listed, just over 85% were seen once. The genes are TRBV12-5 and TRBJ2-6, with TRBD1 matching over 11 bases. The sample consisted of peripheral blood. The receptor was derived from a woman older than 75 with active or convalescent COVID-19. Here the CDR3 reads CASGPPKGQGDSGANVLTF. Written as DNA, the CDR3 is TGTGCTAGTGGCCCTCCCAAGGGACAGGGGGACTCTGGGGCCAACGTCCTGACTTTC. Combining the CDR3 with reference TRBV12-5 and TRBJ2-6 gives the whole variable domain DARVTQTPRHKVTEMGQEVTMRCQPILGHNTVFWYRQTMMQGLELLAYFRNRAPLDDSGMPKDRFSAEMPDATLATLKIQPSEPRDSAVYFCASGPPKGQGDSGANVLTFGAGSRLTVL.